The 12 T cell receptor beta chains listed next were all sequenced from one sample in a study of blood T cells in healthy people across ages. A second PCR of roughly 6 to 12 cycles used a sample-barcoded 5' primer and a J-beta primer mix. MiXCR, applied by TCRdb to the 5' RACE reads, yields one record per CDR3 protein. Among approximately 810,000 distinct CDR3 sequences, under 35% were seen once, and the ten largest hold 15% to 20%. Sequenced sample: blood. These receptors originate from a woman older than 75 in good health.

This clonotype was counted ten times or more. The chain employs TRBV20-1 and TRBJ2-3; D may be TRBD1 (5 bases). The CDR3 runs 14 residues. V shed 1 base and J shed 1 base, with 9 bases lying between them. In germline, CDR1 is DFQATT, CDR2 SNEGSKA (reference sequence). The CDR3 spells CSARGVGGTDTQYF. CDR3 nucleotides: TGCAGTGCTAGAGGGGTAGGGGGCACAGATACGCAGTATTTT.

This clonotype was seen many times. The CDR3 here is CASKADLIQETQYF. Here the CDR3 DNA reads TGTGCCAGCAAAGCGGACCTTATCCAAGAGACCCAGTACTTC. This chain joins TRBV25-1 and TRBJ2-5; weak D call: TRBD2 (5 bases). The CDR3 loop spans 14 amino acids. CDR1 and CDR2 (germline): MGHDK, SYGVNS. V lost 7 bases and J lost 1, with 13 bases in between.

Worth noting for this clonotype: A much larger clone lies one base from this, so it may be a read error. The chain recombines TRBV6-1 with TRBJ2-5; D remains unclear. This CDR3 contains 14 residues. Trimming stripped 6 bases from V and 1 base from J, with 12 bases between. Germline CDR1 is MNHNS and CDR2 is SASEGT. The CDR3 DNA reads TGTGCCAGCAGAAAATACCGCAGCCAAGAGACCCAGTACTTC. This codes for CASRKYRSQETQYF.

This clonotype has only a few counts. The CDR3 DNA sequence: TGTGCCAGCAGTTCCAAGAGACAGGGAAAACTCAATGAGCAGTTCTTC. Protein sequence: CASSSKRQGKLNEQFF. The J gene is TRBJ2-1, the V gene TRBV6-2 or TRBV6-3; TRBD1 matches 7 bases. CDR1 is MNHEY, CDR2 SVGEGT, per germline. This CDR3 spans 16 amino acids. V lost 4 bases, J lost 6 bases, and 12 bases stayed unmatched.

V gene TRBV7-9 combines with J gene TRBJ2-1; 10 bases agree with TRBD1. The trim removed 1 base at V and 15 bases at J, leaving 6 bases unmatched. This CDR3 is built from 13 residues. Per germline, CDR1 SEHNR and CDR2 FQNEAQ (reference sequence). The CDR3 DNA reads TGTGCCAGCAGCTTAGTAGGACAGGGGGATCTGTTCTTC. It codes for CASSLVGQGDLFF.

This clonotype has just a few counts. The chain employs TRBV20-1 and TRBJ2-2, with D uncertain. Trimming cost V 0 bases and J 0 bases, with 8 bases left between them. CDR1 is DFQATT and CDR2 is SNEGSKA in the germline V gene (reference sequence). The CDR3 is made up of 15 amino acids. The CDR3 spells CSARDLGANTGELFF. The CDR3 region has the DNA TGCAGTGCTAGAGATCTCGGAGCGAACACCGGGGAGCTGTTTTTT.

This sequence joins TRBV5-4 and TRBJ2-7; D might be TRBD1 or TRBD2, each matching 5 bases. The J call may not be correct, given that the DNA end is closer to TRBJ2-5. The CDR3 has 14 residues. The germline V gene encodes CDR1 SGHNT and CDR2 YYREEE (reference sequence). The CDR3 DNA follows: TGTGCCAGCAGCTTGAGCTGGGGGTCGGAGACCCAGTACTTC. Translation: CASSLSWGSETQYF.

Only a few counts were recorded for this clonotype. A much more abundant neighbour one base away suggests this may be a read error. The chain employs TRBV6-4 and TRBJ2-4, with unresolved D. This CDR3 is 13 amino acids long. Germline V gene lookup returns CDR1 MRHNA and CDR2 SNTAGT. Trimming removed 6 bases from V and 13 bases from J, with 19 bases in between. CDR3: CASSGGTSNEQYF. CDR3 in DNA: TGTGCCAGCAGCGGCGGTACCTCGAATGAGCAGTACTTC.

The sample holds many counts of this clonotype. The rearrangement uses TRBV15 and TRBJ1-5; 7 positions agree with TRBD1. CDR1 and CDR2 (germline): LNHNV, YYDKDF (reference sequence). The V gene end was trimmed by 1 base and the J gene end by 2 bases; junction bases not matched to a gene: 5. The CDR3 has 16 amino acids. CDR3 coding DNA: TGTGCCACCAGCAGAGGAGGGCAGGGGGGCAATCAGCCCCAGCATTTT. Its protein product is CATSRGGQGGNQPQHF.

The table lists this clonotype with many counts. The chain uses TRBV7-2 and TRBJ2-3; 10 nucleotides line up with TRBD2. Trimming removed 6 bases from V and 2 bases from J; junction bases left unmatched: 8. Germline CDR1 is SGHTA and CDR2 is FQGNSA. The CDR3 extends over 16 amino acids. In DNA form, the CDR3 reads TGTGCCAGCAGAAAAAAGCGGGGGGGTTCCACAGATACGCAGTATTTT. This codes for CASRKKRGGSTDTQYF.

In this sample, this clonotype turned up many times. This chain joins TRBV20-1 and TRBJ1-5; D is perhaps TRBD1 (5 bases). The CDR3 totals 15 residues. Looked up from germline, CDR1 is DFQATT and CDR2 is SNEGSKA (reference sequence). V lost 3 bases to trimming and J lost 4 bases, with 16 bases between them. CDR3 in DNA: TGCAGTGCTAGTAGGAATTTCAGGGATAATCAGCCCCAGCATTTT. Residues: CSASRNFRDNQPQHF.

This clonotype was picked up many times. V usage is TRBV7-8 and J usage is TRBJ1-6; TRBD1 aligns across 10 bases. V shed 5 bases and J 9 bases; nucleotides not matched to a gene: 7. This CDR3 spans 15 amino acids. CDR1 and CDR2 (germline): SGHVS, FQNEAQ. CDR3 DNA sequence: TGTGCCAGCAGCACGACCGGGACAGGGGTTTCACCCCTCCACTTT. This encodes CASSTTGTGVSPLHF.